These 32 T cell receptor beta chains were all obtained from the same sample, sequenced in a study of a mutant IDH1 vaccine in newly diagnosed glioma. Their target antigens are unknown. The time point: week 5, during vaccination. A single vaccine dose contained 300 ug of mutant IDH1 20-mer peptide, and topical imiquimod was used with it. Some clones are missing from TCRdb's copy, which holds only in-frame ones; the method was immunoSEQ multiplex PCR. The sample carries approximately 27,000 clones, approximately 88% recorded once. The specimen comprised PBMCs, sampled from a glioma patient whose treatment included an IDH1 peptide vaccine. The receptors derive from a man aged 18-30 years with glioma.

This clone was observed a handful of times. The chain links TRBV5-1 to TRBJ2-5, with D hard to call. Germline V gene lookup returns CDR1 SGHRS and CDR2 YFSETQ. This CDR3 has 13 residues. V lost 5 bases, J lost 1 base, and 9 bases lay in between. This chain's CDR3 is CASRTSAQETQYF. The CDR3 DNA sequence: TGCGCCAGCAGGACGAGCGCCCAAGAGACCCAGTACTTC. The full variable domain, in which reference TRBV5-1 and TRBJ2-5 provide the parts outside the CDR3, is KAGVTQTPRYLIKTRGQQVTLSCSPISGHRSVSWYQQTPGQGLQFLFEYFSETQRNKGNFPGRFSGRQFSNSRSEMNVSTLELGDSALYLCASRTSAQETQYFGPGTRLLVL.

This clone was observed a single time. The chain joins TRBV5-6 to TRBJ2-7, with D possibly matching TRBD1 (6 bases). The germline V and J ends were trimmed by 1 base and 2 bases, with 13 bases remaining between them. The CDR3 contains 15 residues. CDR1 and CDR2 (germline): SGHDT, YYEEEE. CDR3 nucleotide sequence: TGTGCCAGCAGCTTGTGGGCAGGGGAGACCTACGAGCAGTACTTC. It is translated as CASSLWAGETYEQYF.

The chain combines TRBV27 with TRBJ2-7; 7 bases agree with TRBD1. From germline, CDR1 is MNHEY and CDR2 SMNVEV (reference sequence). This CDR3 comprises 14 residues. The V and J ends lost 2 bases and 5 bases, in that order; junction bases with no gene match: 6. The DNA of the CDR3 is TGTGCCAGCAGTTTAGTAGGGGGCCGTAACGAGCAGTACTTC. Translation: CASSLVGGRNEQYF.

This chain connects TRBV7-2 to TRBJ2-2; the match to TRBD1 covers 7 bases. This CDR3 has 15 residues. Germline assignment: CDR1 SGHTA and CDR2 FQGNSA. With 4 bases clipped from V and 5 bases from J, the junction kept 7 bases outside the gene matches. CDR3 nucleotides: TGTGCCAGCAGCTCCCAGAGGGGGCTGACCGGGGAGCTGTTTTTT. Translation: CASSSQRGLTGELFF.

V usage is TRBV6-1 and J usage is TRBJ1-1, with TRBD1 as a possible D gene (5 bases). The CDR3 has 13 residues. Germline values: CDR1 MNHNS, CDR2 SASEGT. V lost 11 bases, J lost 0 bases, and 13 bases lay in between. CDR3 sequence: CAALGRMNTEAFF. CDR3 DNA sequence: TGTGCCGCCCTGGGGCGGATGAACACTGAAGCTTTCTTT.

This CDR3 reads CASSYAGETQYF. CDR3 coding DNA: TGTGCCAGCAGTTATGCCGGGGAGACCCAGTACTTC. V is TRBV6-6 and J is TRBJ2-5; no clear D. Per germline, CDR1 MNHNY and CDR2 SVGAGI (reference sequence). Trimming left V 3 bases short and J 5 bases short, with 7 bases between. The CDR3 contains 12 residues.

V and J are TRBV30 and TRBJ1-4; D is undetermined. The germline gives CDR1 GTSNPN, CDR2 SVGIG (reference sequence). V was pared by 3 bases and J by 0 bases, with 11 bases between. The CDR3 spans 15 residues. The CDR3, as DNA: TGTGCCTGGAGCCAAAGGCCTTCAACTAATGAAAAACTGTTTTTT. Amino acid sequence: CAWSQRPSTNEKLFF.

The rearrangement joins TRBV7-2 to TRBJ1-2; D is perhaps TRBD1 (5 bases). This CDR3 has 14 amino acids. Germline V gene data show CDR1 as SGHTA and CDR2 as FQGNSA. V gave up 5 bases and J gave up 7 bases, with 17 bases separating them. CDR3 DNA: TGTGCCAGCAGCCCCTCGGGAGGGGTTAGTGGCTACACCTTC. Translating it yields CASSPSGGVSGYTF.

In its sample, this clone was seen a few times. The chain carries TRBV30 and TRBJ1-2; maybe TRBD1 (6 bases). This CDR3 is 14 amino acids long. Per germline, CDR1 GTSNPN and CDR2 SVGIG (reference sequence). The V end lost 7 bases, the J end lost 4 bases, and 19 bases lay between the germline ends. CDR3 sequence: CALQPHRVSYGYTF. The CDR3 DNA reads TGTGCCTTACAGCCTCACAGGGTTTCCTATGGCTACACCTTC.

The V and J genes are TRBV29-1 and TRBJ1-1; no reliable D call. This CDR3 region has 10 residues. In germline, CDR1 is SQVTM, CDR2 ANQGSEA. In DNA, the CDR3 is TGCAGTCCCCGAGGGCCTGAAGCTTTCTTT. This translates into CSPRGPEAFF.

J is TRBJ2-2 and V is TRBV10-3, with 11 bases matching TRBD2. This CDR3 spans 16 amino acids. From germline, CDR1 is ENHRY and CDR2 SYGVKD. With V trimmed by 10 bases and J by 3 bases, 10 bases remained unmatched. The CDR3 loop reads CATGTSGFTDTGELFF. The CDR3 nucleotides read TGTGCCACCGGGACTAGCGGTTTTACGGACACCGGGGAGCTGTTTTTT.

The J gene is TRBJ1-5, the V gene TRBV6-1, with D possibly TRBD1 on 5 matching bases. This CDR3 has 14 residues. V lost 3 bases to trimming and J lost 6 bases, with 12 bases between them. Germline V gives CDR1 MNHNS, CDR2 SASEGT. CDR3 region: CASSEGGAGQPQHF. The CDR3 coding sequence is TGTGCCAGCAGTGAGGGTGGGGCGGGTCAGCCCCAGCATTTT.

The gene calls are TRBV27 and TRBJ1-5; a possible D gene is TRBD1 (6 bases). This CDR3 is 15 amino acids long. Germline V gives CDR1 MNHEY, CDR2 SMNVEV (reference sequence). V lost 6 bases to trimming and J lost 2 bases, with 14 bases between them. CDR3: CASSWTVDGNQPQHF. In nucleotides, the CDR3 is TGTGCCAGCAGCTGGACAGTTGATGGCAATCAGCCCCAGCATTTT.

In nucleotides, the CDR3 is TGTGCCTGGAGTAATTTTCGGGGTCCTGGCGAGCAGTACTTC. Encoded protein: CAWSNFRGPGEQYF. The chain links TRBV30 to TRBJ2-7; tentative D call: TRBD2 (5 bases). The CDR3 contains 14 residues. Germline V lookup: CDR1 GTSNPN, CDR2 SVGIG (reference sequence). Trimming left V 2 bases short and J 6 bases short, with 17 bases between.

The chain uses TRBV28 and TRBJ1-5; D might be TRBD1 (5 bases). The CDR3 has 18 amino acids. Germline V lookup: CDR1 MDHEN, CDR2 SYDVKM. V gave up 2 bases and J gave up 0 bases, with 17 bases separating them. This chain's CDR3 is CASSLGAKWRYSNQPQHF. CDR3 nucleotides: TGTGCCAGCAGTTTAGGGGCGAAGTGGCGCTATAGCAATCAGCCCCAGCATTTT.

The J gene is TRBJ2-7, the V gene TRBV6-6; D unclear. This CDR3 spans 14 amino acids. Germline lookup yields CDR1 MNHNY and CDR2 SVGAGI (reference sequence). V gave up 0 bases and J gave up 6 bases, with 12 bases separating them. The CDR3 loop reads CASSYSKGLGEQYF. CDR3 bases: TGTGCCAGCAGTTACTCCAAGGGCCTTGGCGAGCAGTACTTC.

The chain uses TRBV7-8 and TRBJ2-7; D is possibly TRBD1 (5 bases). CDR1 SGHVS and CDR2 FQNEAQ come from the germline V gene. The CDR3 totals 14 residues. Trimming stripped 1 base from V and 2 bases from J, with 9 bases between. CDR3 DNA sequence: TGTGCCAGCAGCTTAGAAGCCAGGGCCTACGAGCAGTACTTC. It translates to CASSLEARAYEQYF.

This chain joins TRBV7-2 and TRBJ1-2; possibly TRBD1 for D (6 bases). The germline CDR1 and CDR2 sequences are SGHTA and FQGNSA. The ends were cut back, 6 bases at V and 2 bases at J, with 10 bases in the middle. The CDR3 contains 13 residues. This chain's CDR3 is CASRGARNYGYTF. The CDR3 DNA is TGTGCCAGCAGGGGGGCCAGAAACTATGGCTACACCTTC.

The V and J genes are TRBV4-3 and TRBJ1-1; D is unresolved. The CDR3 is 16 residues long. The germline V gene has CDR1 LGHNA and CDR2 YSLEER. Between the trimmed V and J ends, which lost 4 bases and 0 bases, there was a span of 15 bases. The CDR3 region has the DNA TGCGCCAGCAGCCGGTCTCCTAGTGGTATGAACACTGAAGCTTTCTTT. Protein sequence: CASSRSPSGMNTEAFF.

CDR3 in DNA: TGCGCCAGCAGCCAAGGAGAGTCACCCCTCCACTTT. This sequence encodes CASSQGESPLHF. This sequence joins TRBV4-1 and TRBJ1-6; D not certain. The CDR3 is 12 residues long. Per germline, CDR1 MGHRA and CDR2 YSYEKL. V was shortened by 1 base and J by 10 bases, with 5 bases between the two germline ends.

The chain joins TRBV20-1 to TRBJ2-5; D gene unclear. This CDR3 region has 11 residues. The V and J ends lost 4 bases and 5 bases respectively, with 8 bases between them. Germline loops: CDR1 DFQATT, CDR2 SNEGSKA (reference sequence). The CDR3 is CSANVRETQYF. DNA of the CDR3: TGCAGTGCTAACGTGCGGGAGACCCAGTACTTC.

The chain employs TRBV28 and TRBJ1-3; unclear D gene. This CDR3 spans 11 amino acids. Looked up from germline, CDR1 is MDHEN and CDR2 is SYDVKM. V lost 8 bases and J lost 2, with 4 bases in between. The CDR3 bases are TGTGCCAGCTCGGCTGGAAACACCATATATTTT. Protein: CASSAGNTIYF. The whole variable domain, remainder taken from reference TRBV28 and TRBJ1-3, is DVKVTQSSRYLVKRTGEKVFLECVQDMDHENMFWYRQDPGLGLRLIYFSYDVKMKEKGDIPEGYSVSREKKERFSLILESASTNQTSMYLCASSAGNTIYFGEGSWLTVV.

A few counts support this clone. The rearrangement uses TRBV5-1 and TRBJ2-3; 10 bases align to TRBD2. The CDR3 spans 17 residues. J lost 0 bases, V lost 5 bases, and 9 bases had no gene match. Germline assignment: CDR1 SGHRS and CDR2 YFSETQ. CDR3 loop: CASSGASGSTSTDTQYF. For the CDR3, the DNA is TGCGCCAGCAGTGGGGCTAGCGGGAGTACTAGCACAGATACGCAGTATTTT.

V usage is TRBV7-9 and J usage is TRBJ1-3; the D gene is possibly TRBD1 (5 bases). V was clipped by 5 bases and J by 4 bases, with 18 bases between them. The CDR3 is made up of 16 amino acids. The germline gives CDR1 SEHNR, CDR2 FQNEAQ (reference sequence). CDR3 protein: CASSLPTDRQGNTIYF. In DNA, the CDR3 is TGTGCCAGCAGCCTTCCGACAGACAGACAAGGAAACACCATATATTTT.

The chain is built from TRBV6-5 and TRBJ1-1, with D unresolved. This CDR3 contains 14 residues. CDR1 is MNHEY and CDR2 is SVGAGI in the germline V gene. V dropped 1 base and J dropped 0 bases, with 6 bases sitting between them. The CDR3 DNA reads as TGTGCCAGCAGTTACTTTCGGATGAACACTGAAGCTTTCTTT. It is translated as CASSYFRMNTEAFF.

The gene calls are TRBV6-6 and TRBJ2-7; D not resolved. From germline, CDR1 is MNHNY and CDR2 SVGAGI (reference sequence). The CDR3 sequence is 12 residues long. The V and J ends lost 3 bases and 3 bases respectively, with 6 bases between them. CDR3 bases: TGTGCCAGCAGTTATGATGACTACGAGCAGTACTTC. This codes for CASSYDDYEQYF.

The rearrangement links TRBV19 to TRBJ2-7; TRBD2 matches 11 bases. Trimming removed 3 bases from V and 6 bases from J; junction bases left unmatched: 4. CDR3 length equals 14 residues. Germline-derived CDR1 and CDR2 are LNHDA and SQIVND (reference sequence). The CDR3 sequence is CASSMGLAGGEQYF. For the CDR3, the DNA is TGTGCCAGTAGTATGGGCCTAGCGGGAGGCGAGCAGTACTTC.

This chain connects TRBV29-1 to TRBJ2-2, with 10 nucleotides matching TRBD1. The V and J ends lost 7 bases and 1 base, in that order; junction bases with no gene match: 3. From germline, CDR1 is SQVTM and CDR2 ANQGSEA. This CDR3 spans 14 amino acids. The CDR3 spells CSAGDRGNTGELFF. The CDR3 DNA is TGCAGCGCCGGGGACAGGGGGAACACCGGGGAGCTGTTTTTT.

This clone is a singleton in its sample. One junction end disagrees with the germline gene, perhaps due to a read error. The chain uses TRBV5-6 and TRBJ1-4; 7 bases line up with TRBD1. Germline-derived CDR1 and CDR2 are SGHDT and YYEEEE. CDR3 length: 12 residues. The CDR3 spells CASSRTGQTSVF. CDR3 sequence (DNA): TGTGCCAGCAGCAGGACAGGACAGACCTCCGTTTTT.

The chain uses TRBV29-1 and TRBJ1-1; D unclear. V was pared by 4 bases and J by 1 base, with 7 bases between. Germline V gene sequence: CDR1 SQVTM, CDR2 ANQGSEA. The CDR3 spans 12 residues. CDR3 sequence: CSVGRANTEAFF. The CDR3 bases are TGCAGCGTTGGGCGGGCGAACACTGAAGCTTTCTTT.

Regarding this clone: At one end, the junction sequence differs from germline, possibly due to a read error. This chain uses TRBV6-5 with TRBJ1-2; no clear D. The CDR3 totals 13 residues. In germline, CDR1 is MNHEY, CDR2 SVGAGI. CDR3 bases: TGTGCCACCAGTGCGGGGTCGAACTATGGCTACACCTTC. Translating gives CATSAGSNYGYTF.

The rearrangement joins TRBV4-3 to TRBJ1-1; no clear D gene. The germline CDR1 and CDR2 sequences are LGHNA and YSLEER. V shed 4 bases and J shed 0 bases, with 9 bases lying between them. CDR3 length: 14 amino acids. The CDR3: CASSRGRLNTEAFF. DNA for the CDR3: TGCGCCAGCAGCCGCGGACGGCTGAACACTGAAGCTTTCTTT.